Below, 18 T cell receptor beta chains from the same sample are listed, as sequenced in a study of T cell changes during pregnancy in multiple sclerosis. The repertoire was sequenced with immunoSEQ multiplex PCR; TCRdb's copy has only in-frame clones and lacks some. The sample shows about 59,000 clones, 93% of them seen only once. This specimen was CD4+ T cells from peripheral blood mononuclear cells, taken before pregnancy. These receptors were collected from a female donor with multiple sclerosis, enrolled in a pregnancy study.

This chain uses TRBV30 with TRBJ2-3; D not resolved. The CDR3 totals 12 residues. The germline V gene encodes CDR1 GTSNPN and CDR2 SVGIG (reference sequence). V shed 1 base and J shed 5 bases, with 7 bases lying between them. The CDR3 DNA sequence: TGTGCCTGGAGTGGACATCGAGATACGCAGTATTTT. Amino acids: CAWSGHRDTQYF.

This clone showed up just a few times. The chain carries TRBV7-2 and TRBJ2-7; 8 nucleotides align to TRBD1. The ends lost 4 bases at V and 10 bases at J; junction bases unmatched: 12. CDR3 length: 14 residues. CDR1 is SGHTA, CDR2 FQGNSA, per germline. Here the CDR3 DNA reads TGTGCCAGCAGCTACCGCAGGGGGCAATCGGAACAGTACTTC. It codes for CASSYRRGQSEQYF.

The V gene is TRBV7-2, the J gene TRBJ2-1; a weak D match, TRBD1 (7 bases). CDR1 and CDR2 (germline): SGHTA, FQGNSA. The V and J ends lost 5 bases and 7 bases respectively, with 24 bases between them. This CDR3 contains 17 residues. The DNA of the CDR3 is TGTGCCAGCAGCCTCCGCTCCAGGGGGGAGCCCTGGAATGAGCAGTTCTTC. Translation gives CASSLRSRGEPWNEQFF.

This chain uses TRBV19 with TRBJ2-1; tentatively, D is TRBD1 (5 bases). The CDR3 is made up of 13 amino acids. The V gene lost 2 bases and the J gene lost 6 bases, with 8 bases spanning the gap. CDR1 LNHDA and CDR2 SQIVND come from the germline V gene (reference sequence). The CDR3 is CASSILRGNEQFF. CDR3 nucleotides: TGTGCCAGTAGTATACTAAGGGGCAATGAGCAGTTCTTC.

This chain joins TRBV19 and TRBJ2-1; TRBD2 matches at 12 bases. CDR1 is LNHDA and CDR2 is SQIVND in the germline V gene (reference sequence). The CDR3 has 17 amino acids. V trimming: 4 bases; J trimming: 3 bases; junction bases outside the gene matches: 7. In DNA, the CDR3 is TGTGCCAGTAGTACCCTGACTAGCGGGAGTATCTACAATGAGCAGTTCTTC. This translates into CASSTLTSGSIYNEQFF.

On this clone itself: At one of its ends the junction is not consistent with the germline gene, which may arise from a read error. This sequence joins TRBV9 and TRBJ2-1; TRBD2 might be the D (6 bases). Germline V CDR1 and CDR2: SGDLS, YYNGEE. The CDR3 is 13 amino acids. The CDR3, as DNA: TGTGCCAGCAGCCTAGCGTCCTTCAATGAGCAGTTCTTC. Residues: CASSLASFNEQFF.

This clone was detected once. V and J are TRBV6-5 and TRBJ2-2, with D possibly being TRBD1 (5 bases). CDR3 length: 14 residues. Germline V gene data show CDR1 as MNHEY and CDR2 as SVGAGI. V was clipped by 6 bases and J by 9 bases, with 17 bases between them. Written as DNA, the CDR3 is TGTGCCAGCAGGCAAAAGACAGCCCGCCGGGAGCTGTTTTTT. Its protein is CASRQKTARRELFF.

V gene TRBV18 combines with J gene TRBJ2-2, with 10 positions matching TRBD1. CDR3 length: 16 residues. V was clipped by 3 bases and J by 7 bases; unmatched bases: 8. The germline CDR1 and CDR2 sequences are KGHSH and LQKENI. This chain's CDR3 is CASSPLGQGGVGELFF. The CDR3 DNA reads TGTGCCAGCTCACCGCTTGGACAGGGGGGAGTCGGGGAGCTGTTTTTT.

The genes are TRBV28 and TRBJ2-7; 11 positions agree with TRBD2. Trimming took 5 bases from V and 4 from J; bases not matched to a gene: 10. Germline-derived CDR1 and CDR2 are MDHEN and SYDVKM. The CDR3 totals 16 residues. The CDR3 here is CASSPPLAGASYEQYF. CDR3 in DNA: TGTGCCAGCAGTCCCCCACTAGCGGGAGCGTCGTACGAGCAGTACTTC.

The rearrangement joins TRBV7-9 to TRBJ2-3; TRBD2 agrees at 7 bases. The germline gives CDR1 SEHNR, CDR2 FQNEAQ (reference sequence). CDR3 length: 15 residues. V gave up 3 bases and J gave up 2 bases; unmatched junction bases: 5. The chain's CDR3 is CASSLGGTTTDTQYF. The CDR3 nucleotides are TGTGCCAGCAGCTTGGGGGGGACTACCACAGATACGCAGTATTTT.

The CDR3 region is CASRSSGTGGDGYTF. The CDR3 coding sequence is TGTGCCAGCAGGTCCTCCGGGACAGGGGGCGATGGCTACACCTTC. J is TRBJ1-2 and V is TRBV6-6, with 12 nucleotides matching TRBD1. V trimming: 6 bases; J trimming: 6 bases; junction bases outside the gene matches: 8. This CDR3 is built from 15 residues. CDR1 is MNHNY and CDR2 is SVGAGI in the germline V gene (reference sequence).

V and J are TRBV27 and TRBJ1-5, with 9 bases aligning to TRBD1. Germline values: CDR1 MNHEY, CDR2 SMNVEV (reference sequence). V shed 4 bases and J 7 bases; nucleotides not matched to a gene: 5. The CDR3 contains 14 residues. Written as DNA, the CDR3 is TGTGCCAGCAGTTACGGACAGGGGTGGCAGCCCCAGCATTTT. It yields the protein CASSYGQGWQPQHF.

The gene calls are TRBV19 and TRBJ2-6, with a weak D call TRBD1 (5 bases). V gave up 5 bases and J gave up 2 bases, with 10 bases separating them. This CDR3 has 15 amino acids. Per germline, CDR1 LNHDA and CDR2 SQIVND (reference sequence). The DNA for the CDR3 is TGTGCCAGTAGTGAAGGGGTGACTGGGGCCAACGTCCTGACTTTC. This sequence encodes CASSEGVTGANVLTF.

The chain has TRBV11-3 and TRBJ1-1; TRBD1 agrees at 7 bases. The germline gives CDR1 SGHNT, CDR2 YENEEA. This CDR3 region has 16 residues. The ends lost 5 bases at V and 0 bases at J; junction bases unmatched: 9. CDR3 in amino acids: CASSKGGQTMNTEAFF. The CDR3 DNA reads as TGTGCCAGCAGCAAAGGGGGACAGACGATGAACACTGAAGCTTTCTTT. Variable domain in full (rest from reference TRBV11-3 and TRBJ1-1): EAGVVQSPRYKIIEKKQPVAFWCNPISGHNTLYWYLQNLGQGPELLIRYENEEAVDDSQLPKDRFSAERLKGVDSTLKIQPAELGDSAVYLCASSKGGQTMNTEAFFGQGTRLTVV.

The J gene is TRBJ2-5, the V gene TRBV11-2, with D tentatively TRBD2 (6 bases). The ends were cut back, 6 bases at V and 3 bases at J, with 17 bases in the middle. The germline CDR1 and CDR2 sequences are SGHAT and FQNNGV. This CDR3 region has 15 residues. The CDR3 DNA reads TGTGCCAGCAGACAAGCCGCCGGGGGTAAAGAGACCCAGTACTTC. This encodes CASRQAAGGKETQYF.

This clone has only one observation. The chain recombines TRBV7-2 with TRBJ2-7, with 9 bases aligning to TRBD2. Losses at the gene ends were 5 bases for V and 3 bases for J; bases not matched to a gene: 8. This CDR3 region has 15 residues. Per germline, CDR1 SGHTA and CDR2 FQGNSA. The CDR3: CASSPRIAGVYEQYF. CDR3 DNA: TGTGCCAGCAGCCCCCGGATAGCGGGAGTCTACGAGCAGTACTTC.

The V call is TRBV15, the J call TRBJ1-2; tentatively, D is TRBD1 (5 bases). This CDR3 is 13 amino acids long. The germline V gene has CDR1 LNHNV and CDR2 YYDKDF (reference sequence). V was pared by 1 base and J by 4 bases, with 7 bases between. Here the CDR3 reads CATSRGDSYGYTF. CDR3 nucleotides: TGTGCCACCAGCAGAGGGGACTCCTATGGCTACACCTTC.

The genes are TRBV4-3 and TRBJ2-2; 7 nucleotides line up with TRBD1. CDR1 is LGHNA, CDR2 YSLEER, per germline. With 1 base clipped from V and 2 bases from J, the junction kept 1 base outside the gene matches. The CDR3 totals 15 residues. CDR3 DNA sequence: TGCGCCAGCAGCCAAGGGGACAGTAACACCGGGGAGCTGTTTTTT. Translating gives CASSQGDSNTGELFF.